This passage covers 27 T cell receptor beta chains from one sample sequenced in a study of blood T cell repertoires in COVID-19. Data came from immunoSEQ multiplex PCR; TCRdb stores just in-frame clones and leaves some out. Altogether about 200,000 clones are present, around 89% being singletons, with the ten largest covering around 5.8%. Input material: peripheral blood. The receptors stem from a man between 35 and 55 years old with active or convalescent COVID-19.

V is TRBV5-1 and J is TRBJ1-1; D is perhaps TRBD1 (5 bases). Trimming took 0 bases from V and 6 from J, leaving 12 bases between them. There are 14 residues in the CDR3. Germline V CDR1 and CDR2: SGHRS, YFSETQ. CDR3 nucleotide sequence: TGCGCCAGCAGCTTGGAGGGGAGGGGCTCTGAAGCTTTCTTT. It codes for CASSLEGRGSEAFF.

This chain links TRBV29-1 with TRBJ2-3; 10 bases are shared with TRBD1. CDR1 is SQVTM, CDR2 ANQGSEA, per germline. The CDR3 covers 14 residues. After removal of 4 bases from V and 0 bases from J, the junction contained 1 base not matched to a gene. The CDR3 DNA is TGCAGCGTTGGGGACAGGGGAAGCACAGATACGCAGTATTTT. It yields the protein CSVGDRGSTDTQYF.

V and J are TRBV11-2 and TRBJ2-7, with TRBD1 matching over 12 bases. Germline trimming cut 5 bases from V and 1 base from J; bases unmatched to any gene: 6. CDR1 and CDR2 from the germline V gene are SGHAT and FQNNGV. The CDR3 is 16 amino acids. This CDR3 reads CASSQPGQGASYEQYF. The CDR3 nucleotides are TGTGCCAGCAGCCAACCGGGACAGGGGGCTTCCTACGAGCAGTACTTC.

The chain couples TRBV5-1 to TRBJ1-1; D is uncertain. Germline V lookup: CDR1 SGHRS, CDR2 YFSETQ. The CDR3 is made up of 14 amino acids. The V end lost 1 base, the J end lost 6 bases, and 13 bases lay between the germline ends. The CDR3 DNA reads TGCGCCAGCAGCTTGATGGATGGCGGGGCTGAAGCTTTCTTT. Amino acid sequence: CASSLMDGGAEAFF.

CDR3 protein: CASSLVGQASSYNSPLHF. For the CDR3, the DNA is TGTGCCAGCAGCTTGGTTGGACAGGCGAGCTCCTATAATTCACCCCTCCACTTT. The chain has TRBV7-2 and TRBJ1-6; 7 positions match TRBD1. Germline trimming cut 3 bases from V and 0 bases from J; bases unmatched to any gene: 8. Per germline, CDR1 SGHTA and CDR2 FQGNSA. The CDR3 consists of 18 residues.

The V and J genes are TRBV29-1 and TRBJ1-5, with 7 bases matching TRBD1. The CDR3 covers 15 residues. V was clipped by 4 bases and J by 4 bases; unmatched bases: 10. Germline V gene sequence: CDR1 SQVTM, CDR2 ANQGSEA. CDR3 loop: CSVGGGRDRNQPQHF. Here the CDR3 DNA reads TGCAGCGTTGGTGGGGGGCGGGACAGAAATCAGCCCCAGCATTTT.

On this clone: Other DNA sequences in the sample encode the same CDR3. This rearrangement joins TRBV9 to TRBJ1-2; D is ambiguous. The CDR3 has 14 amino acids. V was cut by 0 bases and J by 0 bases, with 6 bases left in between. The germline CDR1 and CDR2 sequences are SGDLS and YYNGEE. DNA of the CDR3: TGTGCCAGCAGCGTAGCCACAGCTAACTATGGCTACACCTTC. As protein: CASSVATANYGYTF.

This clone occurred once. The chain uses TRBV4-1 and TRBJ2-7; D not resolved. V lost 1 base to trimming and J lost 0 bases, with 7 bases between them. The CDR3 has 14 residues. The germline CDR1 and CDR2 sequences are MGHRA and YSYEKL. The CDR3: CASSQGQASYEQYF. CDR3 nucleotides: TGCGCCAGCAGCCAAGGGCAGGCCTCCTACGAGCAGTACTTC.

V and J are TRBV2 and TRBJ2-3, with D perhaps matching TRBD1 (6 bases). Trimming took 6 bases from V and 5 from J, leaving 15 bases between them. This CDR3 has 14 residues. Germline V lookup: CDR1 SNHLY, CDR2 FYNNEI. The CDR3 DNA is TGTGCCAGCAGCCGACAGGTGAGCGAAGATACGCAGTATTTT. Its translation is CASSRQVSEDTQYF.

The V call is TRBV6-6, the J call TRBJ1-1, with 9 nucleotides matching TRBD1. CDR1 and CDR2 (germline): MNHNY, SVGAGI (reference sequence). This CDR3 spans 15 amino acids. J lost 1 base, V lost 6 bases, and 6 bases had no gene match. The CDR3 nucleotides read TGTGCCAGCAGGTCCACAGGGGGCACGAACACTGAAGCTTTCTTT. It is translated as CASRSTGGTNTEAFF.

CDR3 coding DNA: TGTGCCAGCAGCCCCCGGGGGGCCAACACTGAAGCTTTCTTT. It is translated as CASSPRGANTEAFF. The V gene is TRBV3-1 (or the pseudogene TRBV3-2), the J gene TRBJ1-1, with a weak D call TRBD1 (6 bases). The ends were cut back, 4 bases at V and 2 bases at J, with 11 bases in the middle. Germline V gene lookup returns CDR1 LGHDT and CDR2 YNNKEL (reference sequence). The CDR3 consists of 14 residues.

The chain is built from TRBV7-4 and TRBJ1-5; 7 nucleotides align to TRBD1. V was pared by 6 bases and J by 1 base, with 3 bases of the junction left unmatched. Germline loops: CDR1 SGHVT, CDR2 SQSDAQ. The CDR3 is 14 residues long. CDR3 residues: CASRGDSSNQPQHF. The CDR3 nucleotides read TGTGCCAGCAGGGGGGACAGCAGCAATCAGCCCCAGCATTTT.

The chain couples TRBV6-1 to TRBJ2-1; 9 bases agree with TRBD2. Germline assignment: CDR1 MNHNS and CDR2 SASEGT. V gave up 3 bases and J gave up 2 bases; unmatched junction bases: 2. The CDR3 runs 15 residues. The CDR3 DNA reads as TGTGCCAGCAGTGATAGCGGGGGTGCCTACAATGAGCAGTTCTTC. This encodes CASSDSGGAYNEQFF.

The chain links TRBV5-1 to TRBJ2-7; D remains ambiguous. V gave up 3 bases and J gave up 7 bases, with 17 bases separating them. Germline V lookup: CDR1 SGHRS, CDR2 YFSETQ. CDR3 length: 14 residues. The CDR3 protein is CASSSTTALGEQYF. The CDR3, as DNA: TGCGCCAGCAGCTCGACGACTGCCCTCGGTGAGCAGTACTTC.

The V and J genes are TRBV7-2 and TRBJ2-7; D not resolved. The length of the CDR3 is 14 residues. Between the trimmed V and J ends, which lost 5 bases and 3 bases, there was a span of 14 bases. The germline CDR1 and CDR2 sequences are SGHTA and FQGNSA. The CDR3 reads CASSRSRSSYEQYF. Written as DNA, the CDR3 is TGTGCCAGCAGCCGGTCTAGGAGTAGCTACGAGCAGTACTTC.

This clone was counted once. CDR3 sequence reads: CASSPWRGNQPQHF. CDR3 DNA: TGTGCCAGCAGCCCTTGGAGGGGAAATCAGCCCCAGCATTTT. The chain is built from TRBV7-2 and TRBJ1-5, with D perhaps TRBD1 (5 bases). In germline, CDR1 is SGHTA, CDR2 FQGNSA. Trimming took off 5 bases at V and 4 bases at J, with 12 bases between the two ends. CDR3 length equals 14 residues.

This clone was recorded only once. This chain links TRBV6-5 with TRBJ2-7; 7 nucleotides agree with TRBD1. Germline V lookup: CDR1 MNHEY, CDR2 SVGAGI. V dropped 7 bases and J dropped 6; count of bases not matched to a gene: 9. This CDR3 is built from 13 residues. CDR3 loop: CASTKDRSTEQYF. The CDR3 bases are TGTGCCAGCACTAAGGACAGGTCTACCGAGCAGTACTTC.

The CDR3 region is CAISATGSYGYTF. The CDR3 DNA is TGTGCCATCAGTGCGACAGGGTCCTATGGCTACACCTTC. The chain joins TRBV10-3 to TRBJ1-2; 7 bases align to TRBD1. The V gene end was trimmed by 4 bases and the J gene end by 4 bases; junction bases not matched to a gene: 3. Germline assignment: CDR1 ENHRY and CDR2 SYGVKD. The CDR3 has 13 amino acids.

The chain recombines TRBV5-4 with TRBJ1-2, with 7 bases aligning to TRBD1. From germline, CDR1 is SGHNT and CDR2 YYREEE (reference sequence). The CDR3 consists of 13 residues. The V segment lost 3 bases and the J segment 9 bases; nucleotides outside the gene matches: 8. This CDR3 is CASSSNRGLSYTF. In DNA, the CDR3 is TGTGCCAGCAGCTCGAACAGGGGACTCAGCTACACCTTC.

The chain combines TRBV7-2 with TRBJ2-1; D possibly corresponds to TRBD2 (6 bases). The CDR3 extends over 13 amino acids. Trimming took 1 base from V and 10 from J, leaving 11 bases between them. Germline V gene data show CDR1 as SGHTA and CDR2 as FQGNSA. CDR3 protein: CASSLGGVREQFF. The CDR3 DNA is TGTGCCAGCAGCTTAGGGGGGGTCCGAGAGCAGTTCTTC. The full variable domain, completed using reference TRBV7-2 and TRBJ2-1, is GAGVSQSPSNKVTEKGKDVELRCDPISGHTALYWYRQSLGQGLEFLIYFQGNSAPDKSGLPSDRFSAERTGGSVSTLTIQRTQQEDSAVYLCASSLGGVREQFFGPGTRLTVL.

The chain carries TRBV2 and TRBJ1-4; 9 bases fit TRBD1. Germline values: CDR1 SNHLY, CDR2 FYNNEI. The CDR3 contains 14 residues. V was clipped by 5 bases and J by 8 bases; unmatched bases: 6. In DNA, the CDR3 is TGTGCCAGCAGTAGACAGGGGGTGTCGGAAAAACTGTTTTTT. Residues: CASSRQGVSEKLFF.

The V call is TRBV18, the J call TRBJ2-7, with 7 bases matching TRBD2. V trimming: 2 bases; J trimming: 3 bases; junction bases outside the gene matches: 4. Germline CDR1 is KGHSH and CDR2 is LQKENI. There are 14 residues in the CDR3. The CDR3 reads CASSPSSGGYEQYF. The CDR3 region has the DNA TGTGCCAGCTCACCAAGCTCGGGGGGCTACGAGCAGTACTTC.

The V call is TRBV10-3, the J call TRBJ1-1; 9 bases are shared with TRBD1. Germline loops: CDR1 ENHRY, CDR2 SYGVKD. The CDR3 is made up of 15 amino acids. The trim removed 5 bases at V and 6 bases at J, leaving 10 bases unmatched. CDR3 protein: CAISPGTGYRPEAFF. In DNA, the CDR3 is TGTGCCATCAGTCCCGGGACAGGGTACCGGCCTGAAGCTTTCTTT.

This clone was found once. The J gene is TRBJ2-7, the V gene TRBV6-5; 9 bases fit TRBD2. This CDR3 is 14 amino acids long. The ends lost 7 bases at V and 0 bases at J; junction bases unmatched: 4. Germline V gene sequence: CDR1 MNHEY, CDR2 SVGAGI. The DNA of the CDR3 is TGTGCCAGCACGACTAGCGGAACCTCCTACGAGCAGTACTTC. Protein sequence: CASTTSGTSYEQYF.

This clone was recorded a few times. The rearrangement joins TRBV6-6 to TRBJ1-5; D might be TRBD1 (6 bases). Germline loops: CDR1 MNHNY, CDR2 SVGAGI (reference sequence). Trimming shortened V by 5 bases and J by 3 bases, and 20 bases separated the two germline ends. This CDR3 spans 17 amino acids. The CDR3 here is CASSPPPGALFNQPQHF. DNA of the CDR3: TGTGCCAGCAGTCCCCCTCCAGGGGCCCTGTTCAATCAGCCCCAGCATTTT.

J is TRBJ2-4 and V is TRBV29-1, with 11 bases identical to TRBD1. Germline assignment: CDR1 SQVTM and CDR2 ANQGSEA. The CDR3 consists of 13 residues. After removal of 5 bases from V and 10 bases from J, the junction contained 7 bases not matched to a gene. The CDR3 DNA reads TGCAGCGTTACCGGGACAGGGGGATTAATTCAGTACTTC. This encodes CSVTGTGGLIQYF.

This sequence joins TRBV6-5 and TRBJ1-2; tentatively, D is TRBD1 (6 bases). The V end lost 7 bases, the J end lost 6 bases, and 15 bases lay between the germline ends. This CDR3 contains 13 residues. CDR1 is MNHEY, CDR2 SVGAGI, per germline. The CDR3 here is CASTRTEHHGYTF. CDR3 DNA sequence: TGTGCCAGCACCCGGACAGAGCATCATGGCTACACCTTC.